The source of this T cell receptor (beta chain) is a study of blood T cell repertoires in COVID-19. Which cohort a participant joined came from the clinical history participants gave. This clone was detected only a few times. TCRdb keeps only in-frame clones here, not all; method: immunoSEQ multiplex PCR. Of roughly 310,000 clones in the sample, roughly 90% were seen once. Germline V gene sequence: CDR1 MGHRA, CDR2 YSYEKL. The CDR3 has 14 amino acids. J lost 8 bases, V lost 0 bases, and 4 bases had no gene match. The chain combines TRBV4-1 with TRBJ1-2, with 9 nucleotides matching TRBD1. This TCR was recovered from a man aged 55 to 70 who had recovered from COVID-19. Sequencing input: PBMCs or T cells enriched from blood (not recorded which). The CDR3 reads CASSQDRTGAGYTF. In DNA form, the CDR3 reads TGCGCCAGCAGCCAAGATAGGACAGGGGCCGGCTACACCTTC.